Shown below are 8 T cell receptor beta chains from a single sample sequenced in a study of T cells after yellow fever vaccination. TCRdb reprocessed the 5' RACE reads via MiXCR and lists one record per CDR3 protein. The repertoire consists of around 310,000 distinct CDR3 sequences, with roughly 4% occurring once and the leading ten covering around 24%. The specimen comprised PBMCs, sampled on the day of the yellow fever booster vaccination. These receptors were obtained from a man younger than 35 who received the YFV17D yellow fever vaccine.

This clonotype came up many times. The chain couples TRBV29-1 to TRBJ2-3, with 11 bases aligning to TRBD2. This CDR3 is built from 14 residues. Germline CDR1 is SQVTM and CDR2 is ANQGSEA. J was trimmed by 5 bases and V by 8 bases; bases with no gene match: 9. CDR3 protein: CSSGGTSGVDTQYF. The CDR3 nucleotides read TGCAGCTCCGGAGGGACTAGCGGCGTAGATACGCAGTATTTT.

V gene TRBV18 combines with J gene TRBJ2-7; D unclear. CDR1 is KGHSH, CDR2 LQKENI, per germline. The CDR3 runs 14 residues. V lost 3 bases and J lost 2, with 11 bases in between. As DNA, the CDR3 is TGTGCCAGCTCACCTGTATTTCGAACCTACGAGCAGTACTTC. Residues: CASSPVFRTYEQYF.

This clonotype was recorded at least ten times. This rearrangement joins TRBV20-1 to TRBJ2-1, with 12 bases identical to TRBD2. The germline V gene encodes CDR1 DFQATT and CDR2 SNEGSKA (reference sequence). The CDR3 extends over 14 amino acids. Losses at the gene ends were 5 bases for V and 9 bases for J; bases not matched to a gene: 8. The CDR3 DNA follows: TGCAGTGCTGACGCTAGCGGGGGGGCGTCTGAGCAGTTCTTC. This gives the protein CSADASGGASEQFF.

This clonotype occurred many times. In DNA form, the CDR3 reads TGCAGCGTGGCTCCGGGTAACACTGAAGCTTTCTTT. Its translation: CSVAPGNTEAFF. The gene calls are TRBV29-1 and TRBJ1-1; no reliable D call. V was cut by 6 bases and J by 2 bases, with 10 bases left in between. Germline CDR1 and CDR2: SQVTM and ANQGSEA. There are 12 residues in the CDR3.

This clonotype was counted ten times or more. The gene calls are TRBV30 and TRBJ1-2, with a tentative D call TRBD1 (6 bases). The V end was cut by 0 bases, the J end by 6 bases, with 14 bases between. The germline gives CDR1 GTSNPN, CDR2 SVGIG (reference sequence). This CDR3 contains 14 residues. This CDR3 reads CAWSVGPGANGYTF. CDR3 DNA: TGTGCCTGGAGTGTAGGCCCGGGGGCGAATGGCTACACCTTC.

This clonotype was recorded a few times. V gene TRBV12-3 or TRBV12-4 combines with J gene TRBJ2-2; 7 bases fit TRBD1. This CDR3 region has 15 residues. V lost 3 bases and J lost 6; bases outside the gene matches: 7. Written as DNA, the CDR3 is TGTGCCAGCAGTTTCAACGACAGGGACGCCGGGGAGCTGTTTTTT. Encoded protein: CASSFNDRDAGELFF.

This chain joins TRBV3-1 and TRBJ1-4; D ambiguous. V dropped 1 base and J dropped 3 bases, with 9 bases sitting between them. Per germline, CDR1 LGHDT and CDR2 YNNKEL (reference sequence). The CDR3 runs to 15 residues. The CDR3 coding sequence is TGTGCCAGCAGCCAAGGAGACGGATCTAATGAAAAACTGTTTTTT. Its protein is CASSQGDGSNEKLFF.

This clonotype was seen ten or more times. The chain joins TRBV19 to TRBJ1-1; perhaps TRBD1 as D (6 bases). Germline V gene lookup returns CDR1 LNHDA and CDR2 SQIVND (reference sequence). The CDR3 has 16 residues. With 5 bases removed from V and 0 bases from J, the gap between germline ends came to 16 bases. The CDR3: CASSSPGGGLNTEAFF. The CDR3 DNA follows: TGTGCCAGTAGTTCTCCGGGCGGGGGCCTGAACACTGAAGCTTTCTTT.